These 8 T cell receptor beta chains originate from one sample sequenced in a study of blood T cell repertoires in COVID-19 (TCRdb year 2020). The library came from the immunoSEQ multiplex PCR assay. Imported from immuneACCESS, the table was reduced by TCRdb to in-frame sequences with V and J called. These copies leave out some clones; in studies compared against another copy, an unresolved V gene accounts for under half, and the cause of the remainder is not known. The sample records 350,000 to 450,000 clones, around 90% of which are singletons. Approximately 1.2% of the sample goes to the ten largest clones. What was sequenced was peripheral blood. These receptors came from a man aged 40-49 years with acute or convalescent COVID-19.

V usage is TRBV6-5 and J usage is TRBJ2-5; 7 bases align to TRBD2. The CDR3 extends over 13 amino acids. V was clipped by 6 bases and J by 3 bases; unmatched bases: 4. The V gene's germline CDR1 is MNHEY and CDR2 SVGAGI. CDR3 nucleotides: TGTGCCAGCAGAACACTAGCGAAAGAGACCCAGTACTTC. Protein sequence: CASRTLAKETQYF.

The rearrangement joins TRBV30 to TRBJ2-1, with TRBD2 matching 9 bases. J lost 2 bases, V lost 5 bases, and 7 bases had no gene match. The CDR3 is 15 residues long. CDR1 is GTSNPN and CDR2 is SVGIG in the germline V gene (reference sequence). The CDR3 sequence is CAWGGLASTYNEQFF. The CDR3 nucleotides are TGTGCCTGGGGTGGACTAGCGAGTACCTACAATGAGCAGTTCTTC.

The CDR3 coding sequence is TGTGCCAGCTCACCAGCGAATTACGCACGCTGGAACACCATATATTTT. Amino acid sequence: CASSPANYARWNTIYF. The chain combines TRBV18 with TRBJ1-3; D ambiguous. The CDR3 totals 16 residues. Germline lookup yields CDR1 KGHSH and CDR2 LQKENI. The ends were cut back, 2 bases at V and 7 bases at J, with 18 bases in the middle.

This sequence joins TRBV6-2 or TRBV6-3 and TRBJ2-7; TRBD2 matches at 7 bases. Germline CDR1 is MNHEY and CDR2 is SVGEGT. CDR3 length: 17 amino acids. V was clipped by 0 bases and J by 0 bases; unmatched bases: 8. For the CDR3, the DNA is TGTGCCAGCAGTTACTCGATGGGAGGGCCAAGCTCCTACGAGCAGTACTTC. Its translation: CASSYSMGGPSSYEQYF.

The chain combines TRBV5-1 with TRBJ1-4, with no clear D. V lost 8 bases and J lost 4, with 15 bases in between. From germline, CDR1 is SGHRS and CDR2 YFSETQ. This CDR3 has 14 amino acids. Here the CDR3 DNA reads TGCGCCAGTCGGCGGGGAGTCAGTAATGAAAAACTGTTTTTT. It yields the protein CASRRGVSNEKLFF.

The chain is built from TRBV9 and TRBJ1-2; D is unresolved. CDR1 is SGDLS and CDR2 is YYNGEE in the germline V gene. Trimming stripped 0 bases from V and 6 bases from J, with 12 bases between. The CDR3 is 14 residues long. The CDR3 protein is CASSVGAQLNGYTF. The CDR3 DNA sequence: TGTGCCAGCAGCGTAGGAGCGCAACTGAATGGCTACACCTTC.

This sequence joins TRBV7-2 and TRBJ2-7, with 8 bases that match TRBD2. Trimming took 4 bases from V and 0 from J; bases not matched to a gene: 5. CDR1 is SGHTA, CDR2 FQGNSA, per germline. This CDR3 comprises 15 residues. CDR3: CASSYSGGVSYEQYF. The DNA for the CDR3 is TGTGCCAGCAGCTACAGCGGGGGAGTCTCCTACGAGCAGTACTTC.

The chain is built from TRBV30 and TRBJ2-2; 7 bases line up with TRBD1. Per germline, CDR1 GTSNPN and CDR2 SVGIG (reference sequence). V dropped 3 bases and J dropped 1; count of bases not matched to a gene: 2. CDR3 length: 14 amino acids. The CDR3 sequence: CAWRTGMNTGELFF. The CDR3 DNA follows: TGTGCCTGGAGGACAGGGATGAACACCGGGGAGCTGTTTTTT.